This passage covers 17 T cell receptor beta chains from one sample sequenced in a study of neoadjuvant anti-PD-1 for oral cavity cancer. Time point here: after neoadjuvant nivolumab, at surgical resection. Assay: immunoSEQ multiplex PCR; the TCRdb copy retains only in-frame clones and omits some. The table has 55,000 to 80,000 clones, 80% to 90% seen once; the top ten hold around 2.6%. The starting material was PBMCs, obtained after nivolumab (anti-PD-1) treatment. All receptors come from a person aged 35 to 85 with oral cavity squamous cell carcinoma.

This rearrangement joins TRBV19 to TRBJ1-1, with 8 bases aligning to TRBD1. Trimming took 5 bases from V and 5 from J; bases not matched to a gene: 7. Germline V gives CDR1 LNHDA, CDR2 SQIVND (reference sequence). This CDR3 spans 14 amino acids. The CDR3 sequence is CASSPQGGRTEAFF. CDR3 bases: TGTGCCAGTAGTCCACAGGGGGGGAGGACTGAAGCTTTCTTT.

This clone occurred a few times. The CDR3 bases are TGTGCCTGGAGTCTCGGACCAAGGGGACGTGGCTACACCTTC. Translation gives CAWSLGPRGRGYTF. This rearrangement joins TRBV30 to TRBJ1-2; perhaps TRBD1 as D (5 bases). Germline loops: CDR1 GTSNPN, CDR2 SVGIG (reference sequence). Trimming removed 2 bases from V and 7 bases from J, with 17 bases in between. The CDR3 consists of 14 residues. The full variable domain, completed using reference TRBV30 and TRBJ1-2, is SQTIHQWPATLVQPVGSPLSLECTVEGTSNPNLYWYRQAAGRGLQLLFYSVGIGQISSEVPQNLSASRPQDRQFILSSKKLLLSDSGFYLCAWSLGPRGRGYTFGSGTRLTVV.

The chain employs TRBV29-1 and TRBJ1-2; TRBD1 agrees at 8 bases. The CDR3 contains 13 residues. Germline trimming cut 7 bases from V and 3 bases from J; bases unmatched to any gene: 7. Germline CDR1 and CDR2: SQVTM and ANQGSEA. The CDR3 DNA sequence: TGCAGCGAAAGCAGGGGGCGAGACTATGGCTACACCTTC. This encodes CSESRGRDYGYTF.

In nucleotides, the CDR3 is TGTGCCAGTAGTATATTAACCGGGGAGCTGTTTTTT. This encodes CASSILTGELFF. The chain couples TRBV19 to TRBJ2-2; no reliable D call. Germline loops: CDR1 LNHDA, CDR2 SQIVND (reference sequence). The CDR3 loop spans 12 amino acids. Trimming cost V 2 bases and J 5 bases, with 3 bases left between them. The variable domain in full, with the rest retrieved from reference TRBV19 and TRBJ2-2, is DGGITQSPKYLFRKEGQNVTLSCEQNLNHDAMYWYRQDPGQGLRLIYYSQIVNDFQKGDIAEGYSVSREKKESFPLTVTSAQKNPTAFYLCASSILTGELFFGEGSRLTVL.

V is TRBV5-1 and J is TRBJ1-3, with D unclear. This CDR3 comprises 14 residues. The V end lost 3 bases, the J end lost 3 bases, and 10 bases lay between the germline ends. Per germline, CDR1 SGHRS and CDR2 YFSETQ. The CDR3 DNA sequence: TGCGCCAGCAGCTCCCGGCTGGGTGGAAACACCATATATTTT. Translation: CASSSRLGGNTIYF.

This chain uses TRBV9 with TRBJ1-3; D unclear. This CDR3 is 13 amino acids long. The V gene lost 7 bases and the J gene lost 3 bases, with 11 bases spanning the gap. Germline CDR1 reads SGDLS; CDR2 reads YYNGEE. CDR3 sequence: CASGTFGGNTIYF. The CDR3 region has the DNA TGTGCCAGCGGCACCTTCGGTGGAAACACCATATATTTT.

The chain carries TRBV7-8 and TRBJ2-3, with 13 bases aligning to TRBD2. The CDR3 loop spans 20 amino acids. With 4 bases clipped from V and 1 base from J, the junction kept 14 bases outside the gene matches. The germline CDR1 and CDR2 sequences are SGHVS and FQNEAQ. This chain's CDR3 is CASSSRGPTSGRIRTDTQYF. As DNA, the CDR3 is TGTGCCAGCAGCTCGAGAGGGCCGACTAGCGGGAGGATCCGCACAGATACGCAGTATTTT.

By share, this clone counts as medium-sized. This chain connects TRBV10-1 to TRBJ1-6, with no clear D. The CDR3 totals 12 residues. The germline V and J ends were trimmed by 4 bases and 9 bases, with 7 bases remaining between them. CDR1 and CDR2 from the germline V gene are WNHNN and SYGVQD (reference sequence). The CDR3 nucleotides read TGCGCCAGCAGTGTAAGGCGTTCACCCCTCCACTTT. This codes for CASSVRRSPLHF.

The chain recombines TRBV5-1 with TRBJ1-1; 8 bases map to TRBD1. With 4 bases clipped from V and 0 bases from J, the junction kept 2 bases outside the gene matches. This CDR3 spans 14 amino acids. Germline assignment: CDR1 SGHRS and CDR2 YFSETQ. In DNA form, the CDR3 reads TGCGCCAGCAGCAGGGACAGGATGAACACTGAAGCTTTCTTT. It yields the protein CASSRDRMNTEAFF.

This clone was recorded only once. The chain joins TRBV9 to TRBJ1-1; D gene uncertain. Germline CDR1 reads SGDLS; CDR2 reads YYNGEE. This CDR3 comprises 13 residues. V was pared by 4 bases and J by 0 bases, with 7 bases between. This chain's CDR3 is CASSPSMNTEAFF. The CDR3 DNA reads TGTGCCAGCAGCCCTTCTATGAACACTGAAGCTTTCTTT.

The chain has TRBV6-5 and TRBJ2-7, with D unclear. Germline V gives CDR1 MNHEY, CDR2 SVGAGI. Trimming took 8 bases from V and 2 from J, leaving 10 bases between them. This CDR3 has 12 amino acids. For the CDR3, the DNA is TGTGCCAGCCGGGCCTCGGCCTACGAGCAGTACTTC. This translates into CASRASAYEQYF.

The chain links TRBV7-7 to TRBJ2-5; 7 bases are a match to TRBD1. The length of the CDR3 is 15 residues. After removal of 5 bases from V and 5 bases from J, the junction contained 11 bases not matched to a gene. The germline gives CDR1 SSHAT, CDR2 FNYEAQ (reference sequence). CDR3 DNA sequence: TGTGCCAGCAGCCCGACAGGGCAGGGAACGGAGACCCAGTACTTC. It translates to CASSPTGQGTETQYF.

The chain links TRBV7-2 to TRBJ2-5; 10 bases map to TRBD2. The germline CDR1 and CDR2 sequences are SGHTA and FQGNSA. The CDR3 covers 15 residues. V shed 6 bases, J shed 6 bases, and the junction held 10 bases outside the gene matches. CDR3 nucleotide sequence: TGTGCCAGCAGGACCAGCGGGGGGGGATTTCAGACCCAGTACTTC. Translating it yields CASRTSGGGFQTQYF.

This chain connects TRBV6-5 to TRBJ1-2; D not resolved. Trimming left V 0 bases short and J 5 bases short, with 10 bases between. CDR1 is MNHEY, CDR2 SVGAGI, per germline. The CDR3 contains 14 residues. The CDR3 bases are TGTGCCAGCAGTTACTCGACAACGGTTTATGGCTACACCTTC. Its translation is CASSYSTTVYGYTF.

This chain links TRBV7-3 with TRBJ2-5; no reliable D call. With 5 bases removed from V and 3 bases from J, the gap between germline ends came to 16 bases. This CDR3 comprises 15 residues. CDR1 is SGHTA and CDR2 is FQGTGA in the germline V gene. The CDR3 loop is CASSPGESRKETQYF. The CDR3 DNA is TGTGCCAGCAGCCCCGGAGAAAGCAGGAAAGAGACCCAGTACTTC.

The V gene is TRBV28, the J gene TRBJ2-1; TRBD2 aligns across 10 bases. The germline CDR1 and CDR2 sequences are MDHEN and SYDVKM. The V gene end was trimmed by 7 bases and the J gene end by 8 bases; junction bases not matched to a gene: 20. This CDR3 is built from 18 residues. As DNA, the CDR3 is TGTGCCAGCACCCGGCCGCCCGGTGGGGCTAGCGGGAGCGATGAGCAGTTCTTC. It yields the protein CASTRPPGGASGSDEQFF.

The chain carries TRBV7-9 and TRBJ2-3; D may be TRBD1 or TRBD2 (5 bases each). The CDR3 is 14 amino acids. Per germline, CDR1 SEHNR and CDR2 FQNEAQ (reference sequence). The V end lost 7 bases, the J end lost 3 bases, and 14 bases lay between the germline ends. Here the CDR3 reads CASNLGERTDTQYF. For the CDR3, the DNA is TGTGCCAGCAACTTGGGGGAGAGGACAGATACGCAGTATTTT.